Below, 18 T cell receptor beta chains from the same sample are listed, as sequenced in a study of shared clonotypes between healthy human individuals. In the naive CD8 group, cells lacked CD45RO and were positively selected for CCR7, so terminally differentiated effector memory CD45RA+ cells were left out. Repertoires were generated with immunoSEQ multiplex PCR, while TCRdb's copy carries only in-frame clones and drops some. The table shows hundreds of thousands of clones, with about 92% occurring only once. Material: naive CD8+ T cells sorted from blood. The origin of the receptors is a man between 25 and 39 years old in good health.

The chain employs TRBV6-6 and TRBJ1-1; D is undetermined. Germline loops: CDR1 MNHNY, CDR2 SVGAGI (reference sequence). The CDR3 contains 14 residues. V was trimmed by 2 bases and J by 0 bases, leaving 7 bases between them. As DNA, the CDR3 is TGTGCCAGCAGTTACAGGAGTATGAACACTGAAGCTTTCTTT. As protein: CASSYRSMNTEAFF.

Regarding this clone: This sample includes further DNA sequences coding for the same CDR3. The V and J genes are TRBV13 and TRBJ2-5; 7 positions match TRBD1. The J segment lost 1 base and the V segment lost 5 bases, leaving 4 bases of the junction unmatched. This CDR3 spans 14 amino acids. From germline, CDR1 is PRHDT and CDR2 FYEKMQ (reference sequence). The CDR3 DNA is TGTGCCAGCAGCCTCCGGGACAGCCAAGAGACCCAGTACTTC. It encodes CASSLRDSQETQYF.

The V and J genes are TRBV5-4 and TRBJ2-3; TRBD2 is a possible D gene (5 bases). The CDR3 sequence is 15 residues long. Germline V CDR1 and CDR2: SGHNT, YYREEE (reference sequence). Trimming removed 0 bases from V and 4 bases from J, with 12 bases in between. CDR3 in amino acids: CASSLANTSPDTQYF. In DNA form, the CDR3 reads TGTGCCAGCAGCTTGGCTAACACTAGTCCAGATACGCAGTATTTT.

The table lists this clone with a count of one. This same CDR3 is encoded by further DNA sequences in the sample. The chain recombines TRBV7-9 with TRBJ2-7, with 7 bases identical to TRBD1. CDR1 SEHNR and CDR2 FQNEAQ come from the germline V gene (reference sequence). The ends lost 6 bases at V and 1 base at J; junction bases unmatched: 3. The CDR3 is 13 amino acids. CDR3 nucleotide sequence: TGTGCCAGCAGGACAGGGTCTTCCTACGAGCAGTACTTC. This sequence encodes CASRTGSSYEQYF.

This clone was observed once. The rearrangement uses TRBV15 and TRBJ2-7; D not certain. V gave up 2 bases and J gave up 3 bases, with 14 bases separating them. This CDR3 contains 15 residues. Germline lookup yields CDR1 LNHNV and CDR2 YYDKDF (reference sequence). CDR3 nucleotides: TGTGCCACCAGCAGAACACGAGGCTTGGGCTACGAGCAGTACTTC. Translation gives CATSRTRGLGYEQYF.

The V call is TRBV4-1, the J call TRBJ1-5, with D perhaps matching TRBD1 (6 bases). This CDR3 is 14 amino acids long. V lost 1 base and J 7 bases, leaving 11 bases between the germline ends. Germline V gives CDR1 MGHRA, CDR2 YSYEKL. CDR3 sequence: CASSQADSRQPQHF. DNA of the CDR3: TGCGCCAGCAGCCAAGCGGACAGTCGACAGCCCCAGCATTTT.

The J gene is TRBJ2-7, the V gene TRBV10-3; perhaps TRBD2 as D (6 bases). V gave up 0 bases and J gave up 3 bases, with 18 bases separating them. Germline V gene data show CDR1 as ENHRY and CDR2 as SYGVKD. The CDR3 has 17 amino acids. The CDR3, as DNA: TGTGCCATCAGTGAGTCTATCACTGGGACTTTAAGCTACGAGCAGTACTTC. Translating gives CAISESITGTLSYEQYF.

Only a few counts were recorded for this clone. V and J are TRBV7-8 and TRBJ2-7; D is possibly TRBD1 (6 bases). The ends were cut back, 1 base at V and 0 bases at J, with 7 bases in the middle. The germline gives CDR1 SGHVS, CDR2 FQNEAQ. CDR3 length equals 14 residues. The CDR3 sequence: CASSLEDSSYEQYF. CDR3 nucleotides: TGTGCCAGCAGCTTAGAGGACAGCTCCTACGAGCAGTACTTC.

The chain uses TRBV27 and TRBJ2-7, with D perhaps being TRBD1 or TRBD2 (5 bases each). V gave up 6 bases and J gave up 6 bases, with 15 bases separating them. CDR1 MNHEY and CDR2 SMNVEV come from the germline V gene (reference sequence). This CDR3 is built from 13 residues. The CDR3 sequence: CASSVGQGREQYF. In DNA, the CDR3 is TGTGCCAGCAGCGTCGGGCAGGGACGCGAGCAGTACTTC.

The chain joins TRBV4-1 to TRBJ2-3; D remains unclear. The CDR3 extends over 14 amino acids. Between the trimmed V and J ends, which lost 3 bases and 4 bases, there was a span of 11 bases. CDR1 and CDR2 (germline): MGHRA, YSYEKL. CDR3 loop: CASSHNTQPDTQYF. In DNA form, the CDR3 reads TGCGCCAGCAGCCACAACACACAGCCAGATACGCAGTATTTT.

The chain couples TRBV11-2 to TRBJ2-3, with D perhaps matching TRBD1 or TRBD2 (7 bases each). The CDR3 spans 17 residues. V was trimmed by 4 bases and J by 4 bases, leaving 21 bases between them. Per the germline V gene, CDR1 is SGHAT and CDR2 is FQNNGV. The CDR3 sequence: CASSSSLRGGLSDTQYF. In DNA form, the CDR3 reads TGTGCCAGCAGCTCCTCGCTCAGGGGGGGTCTTTCAGATACGCAGTATTTT.

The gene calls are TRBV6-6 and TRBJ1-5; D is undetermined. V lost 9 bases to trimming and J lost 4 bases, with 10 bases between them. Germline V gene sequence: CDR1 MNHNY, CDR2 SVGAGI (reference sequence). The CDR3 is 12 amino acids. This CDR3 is CASSIGNQPQHF. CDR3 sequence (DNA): TGTGCCAGTAGCATCGGAAATCAGCCCCAGCATTTT.

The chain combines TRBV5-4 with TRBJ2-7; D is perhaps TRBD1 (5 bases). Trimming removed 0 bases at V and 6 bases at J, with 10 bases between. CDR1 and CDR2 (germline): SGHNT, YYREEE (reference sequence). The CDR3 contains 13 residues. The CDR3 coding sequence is TGTGCCAGCAGCTTGGGACAGATCAGCGAGCAGTACTTC. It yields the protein CASSLGQISEQYF.

The CDR3 nucleotides are TGTGCCAGCAGCGCAGACAGAGGCACTGAAGCTTTCTTT. Translating it yields CASSADRGTEAFF. The chain joins TRBV5-4 to TRBJ1-1; D is possibly TRBD1 (5 bases). Looked up from germline, CDR1 is SGHNT and CDR2 is YYREEE (reference sequence). The CDR3 totals 13 residues. Between the trimmed V and J ends, which lost 4 bases and 4 bases, there was a span of 11 bases.

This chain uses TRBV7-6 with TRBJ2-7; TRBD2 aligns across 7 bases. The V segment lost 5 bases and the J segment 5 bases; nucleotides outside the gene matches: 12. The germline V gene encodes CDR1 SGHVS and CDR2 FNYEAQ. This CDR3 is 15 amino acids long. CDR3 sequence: CASSPLAGVYHEQYF. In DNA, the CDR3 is TGTGCCAGCAGCCCTCTCGCGGGAGTGTACCACGAGCAGTACTTC.

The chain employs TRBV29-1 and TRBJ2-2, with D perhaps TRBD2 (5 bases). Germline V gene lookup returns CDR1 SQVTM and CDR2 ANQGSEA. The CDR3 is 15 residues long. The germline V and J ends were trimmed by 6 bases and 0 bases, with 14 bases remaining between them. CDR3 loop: CSVGSQASNTGELFF. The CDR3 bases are TGCAGCGTGGGGAGTCAGGCGTCGAACACCGGGGAGCTGTTTTTT.

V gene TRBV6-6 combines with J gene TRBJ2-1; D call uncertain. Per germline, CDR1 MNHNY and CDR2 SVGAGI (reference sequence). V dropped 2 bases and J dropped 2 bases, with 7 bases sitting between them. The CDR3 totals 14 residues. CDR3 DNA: TGTGCCAGCAGTTACCCAGGCGCCTACAATGAGCAGTTCTTC. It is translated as CASSYPGAYNEQFF.

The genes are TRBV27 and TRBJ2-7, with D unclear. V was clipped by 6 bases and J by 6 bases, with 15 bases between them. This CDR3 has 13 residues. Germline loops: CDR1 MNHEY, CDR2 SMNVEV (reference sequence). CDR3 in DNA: TGTGCCAGCAGCCCCCTAGGGAATGGCGAGCAGTACTTC. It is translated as CASSPLGNGEQYF.